The 16 T cell receptor beta chains reported below all come from one sample, sequenced in a study of cytomegalovirus exposure and HLA in healthy donors. In the PCR, 60 Vbeta and 13 Jbeta primers were used. Sequencing was performed with immunoSEQ multiplex PCR; in TCRdb, only in-frame clones are kept and a portion is missing. Seen here are 200,000 or so clones, over 75% observed once, and the top ten hold about 1.2%. Sequencing was performed on PBMCs. The receptors here all came from a human donor in good health.

This chain links TRBV7-2 with TRBJ2-1, with a weak D call TRBD2 (6 bases). This CDR3 has 16 amino acids. The V and J ends lost 1 base and 3 bases respectively, with 13 bases between them. Germline loops: CDR1 SGHTA, CDR2 FQGNSA. CDR3 sequence reads: CASSLGGMGGYNEQFF. CDR3 nucleotide sequence: TGTGCCAGCAGCTTAGGGGGGATGGGAGGCTACAATGAGCAGTTCTTC.

This clone was found once. This sample also contains other DNA sequences that code for the same CDR3. The chain recombines TRBV19 with TRBJ2-1; no clear D gene. Germline V lookup: CDR1 LNHDA, CDR2 SQIVND (reference sequence). Trimming shortened V by 3 bases and J by 6 bases, and 6 bases separated the two germline ends. This CDR3 is built from 12 residues. CDR3 nucleotides: TGTGCCAGTAGTATCTTCGGCAATGAGCAGTTCTTC. Protein product: CASSIFGNEQFF.

The rearrangement joins TRBV18 to TRBJ2-1; TRBD2 aligns across 11 bases. The CDR3 is made up of 17 amino acids. The J segment lost 2 bases and the V segment lost 3 bases, leaving 6 bases of the junction unmatched. The germline gives CDR1 KGHSH, CDR2 LQKENI. This CDR3 reads CASSPPIAGGTYNEQFF. The CDR3 region has the DNA TGTGCCAGCTCACCTCCTATAGCGGGAGGGACCTACAATGAGCAGTTCTTC.

The CDR3 coding sequence is TGCGCCAGCAGCACGGGACTAGCGGGAAGTAACGAGCAGTACTTC. Protein product: CASSTGLAGSNEQYF. The J gene is TRBJ2-5, the V gene TRBV5-1, with TRBD2 matching 13 bases. The J call may be mistaken, given a closer DNA end match to TRBJ2-7. The CDR3 spans 15 residues. Germline-derived CDR1 and CDR2 are SGHRS and YFSETQ.

Concerning this clone: In the same sample, other DNA sequences code for this CDR3. The CDR3 bases are TGTGCCAGTAGTATAGGGACAGATTACGAGCAGTACTTC. It translates to CASSIGTDYEQYF. The gene calls are TRBV19 and TRBJ2-7, with D perhaps matching TRBD1 (6 bases). Germline V gives CDR1 LNHDA, CDR2 SQIVND (reference sequence). The length of the CDR3 is 13 residues. With 1 base removed from V and 4 bases from J, the gap between germline ends came to 8 bases.

This chain uses TRBV7-3 with TRBJ1-2; a weak D match, TRBD1 (6 bases). The CDR3 is 17 residues long. Germline CDR1 reads SGHTA; CDR2 reads FQGTGA. The ends were cut back, 6 bases at V and 3 bases at J, with 23 bases in the middle. The CDR3 reads CASRPRTRGALYYGYTF. DNA for the CDR3: TGTGCCAGCAGACCCCGAACGCGGGGGGCCCTTTACTATGGCTACACCTTC.

A few counts support this clone. The genes are TRBV28 and TRBJ1-3; tentatively, D is TRBD1 (5 bases). Germline CDR1 is MDHEN and CDR2 is SYDVKM. The CDR3 sequence is 13 residues long. V shed 6 bases and J shed 4 bases, with 10 bases lying between them. The CDR3 spells CASSIDSGNTIYF. DNA of the CDR3: TGTGCCAGCAGCATTGACAGCGGAAACACCATATATTTT.

This clone has only one observation. This chain uses TRBV29-1 with TRBJ2-7; 9 bases line up with TRBD2. Germline trimming cut 7 bases from V and 5 bases from J; bases unmatched to any gene: 6. CDR3 length: 12 residues. Germline lookup yields CDR1 SQVTM and CDR2 ANQGSEA. The CDR3 DNA follows: TGCAGCGCAAGCGGGAGGACCCACGAGCAGTACTTC. Translated, it gives CSASGRTHEQYF.

The chain is built from TRBV2 and TRBJ1-5; perhaps TRBD1 as D (6 bases). Looked up from germline, CDR1 is SNHLY and CDR2 is FYNNEI. The CDR3 totals 14 residues. Trimming removed 3 bases from V and 5 bases from J, with 11 bases in between. The CDR3 loop reads CASSENRDDQPQHF. As DNA, the CDR3 is TGTGCCAGCAGTGAGAACAGGGATGATCAGCCCCAGCATTTT.

With regard to this clone: The same CDR3 can be traced to other DNA sequences in this sample. The V and J genes are TRBV29-1 and TRBJ2-7, with TRBD2 identical over 8 bases. V was clipped by 4 bases and J by 1 base; unmatched bases: 0. The germline gives CDR1 SQVTM, CDR2 ANQGSEA. The CDR3 extends over 12 amino acids. This chain's CDR3 is CSVAGGSYEQYF. CDR3 DNA sequence: TGCAGCGTTGCGGGGGGGTCCTACGAGCAGTACTTC.

Only a few counts were recorded for this clone. The V and J genes are TRBV19 and TRBJ1-5; D gene unclear. Trimming cost V 9 bases and J 5 bases, with 17 bases left between them. The CDR3 is 14 amino acids. Germline CDR1 LNHDA, CDR2 SQIVND (reference sequence). CDR3 region: CASQEGWVDQPQHF. CDR3 DNA sequence: TGTGCCAGCCAAGAGGGCTGGGTGGATCAGCCCCAGCATTTT.

This chain links TRBV11-2 with TRBJ1-3; TRBD1 matches 8 bases. The trim removed 6 bases at V and 2 bases at J, leaving 6 bases unmatched. CDR1 is SGHAT, CDR2 FQNNGV, per germline. This CDR3 region has 15 residues. The CDR3 spells CASSFQGATGNTIYF. CDR3 DNA sequence: TGTGCCAGCAGTTTCCAGGGGGCCACTGGAAACACCATATATTTT.

Concerning this clone: Relative to the germline gene, one junction end is altered; a read error may explain this. This chain links TRBV7-7 with TRBJ1-5; tentatively, D is TRBD1 (6 bases). Germline V gives CDR1 SSHAT, CDR2 FNYEAQ (reference sequence). This CDR3 region has 14 residues. This CDR3 reads CASSRLQGHQPQHF. Written as DNA, the CDR3 is TGTGCTAGCAGCCGCCTACAGGGCCATCAGCCCCAGCATTTT.

The chain recombines TRBV7-9 with TRBJ2-7, with TRBD1 identical over 8 bases. The V and J ends lost 6 bases and 10 bases, in that order; junction bases with no gene match: 8. This CDR3 region has 12 residues. The germline gives CDR1 SEHNR, CDR2 FQNEAQ (reference sequence). The CDR3 region is CASSSRGQVQYF. Written as DNA, the CDR3 is TGTGCCAGCAGTTCTCGGGGACAGGTACAGTACTTC.

This clone was recorded once. This chain uses TRBV4-2 with TRBJ1-3; 7 nucleotides align to TRBD1. CDR3 length: 17 residues. Per the germline V gene, CDR1 is LGHNA and CDR2 is YNFKEQ. With 0 bases clipped from V and 8 bases from J, the junction kept 13 bases outside the gene matches. CDR3 in DNA: TGTGCCAGCAGCCAAGATGCCGGGACAGAGGCATTATACACCATATATTTT. Translated, it gives CASSQDAGTEALYTIYF.

The chain recombines TRBV28 with TRBJ2-3; D unclear. Trimming pared 2 bases from V and 0 bases from J, leaving 3 bases between. This CDR3 spans 13 amino acids. The germline V gene encodes CDR1 MDHEN and CDR2 SYDVKM. The CDR3 spells CASSLTSTDTQYF. The CDR3 region has the DNA TGTGCCAGCAGTTTAACAAGCACAGATACGCAGTATTTT.